This TCR beta chain was identified in a study of spatial heterogeneity in lung cancer. The wider study: Each unique TCR and UMI combination was seen more than ten times on average in raw reads.

The presence of a unique molecular identifier marked each TCR cDNA molecule. TCRdb used MiXCR to reprocess the 5' RACE reads, holding one entry per CDR3 protein. Here the sample spans around 7,700 distinct CDR3 sequences, less than 6% being singletons. In this sample, this clonotype is medium-sized. Noted time point: sample taken at primary tumor resection. Extraction of whole RNA from tumor, nontumor lung or frozen PBMC preceded unsorted sequencing. The donors, 60 to 80 patients with untreated early-stage non-small cell lung cancer, provided the samples. Germline CDR1 reads SGHVS; CDR2 reads FQNEAQ. This CDR3 contains 17 residues. V dropped 5 bases and J dropped 3 bases, with 19 bases sitting between them.

The chain employs TRBV7-8 and TRBJ2-2, with D perhaps matching TRBD2 (6 bases). The sequence was obtained from a female donor with early-stage non-small cell lung cancer. Material: normal lung tissue next to the tumor, obtained at surgery. The CDR3 bases are TGTGCCAGCAGCGCCCTAACCGGGACTTTGTACACCGGGGAGCTGTTTTTT. Its protein is CASSALTGTLYTGELFF. Together with reference TRBV7-8 and TRBJ2-2, the CDR3 gives the full variable domain: GAGVSQSPRYKVAKRGQDVALRCDPISGHVSLFWYQQALGQGPEFLTYFQNEAQLDKSGLPSDRFFAERPEGSVSTLKIQRTQQEDSAVYLCASSALTGTLYTGELFFGEGSRLTVL.